These 15 T cell receptor beta chains were all obtained from the same sample, sequenced in a study of beta chain features in type 1 diabetes. Antigen specificity for these receptors is unknown. Study observations and caveats: Shortening of TCRB CDR3s, moderate but significant, appeared in all four CD4+ subsets of Type 1 diabetes patients.

Reverse transcription of all isolated RNA meant that expressed TCRB transcripts were sequenced. Some clones are missing from TCRdb's copy, which holds only in-frame ones; the method was immunoSEQ multiplex PCR. The data show roughly 340,000 clones, roughly 14% seen once. The material sequenced was naive CD4+ T cells from blood. Receptors originate from a woman under 30 with type 1 diabetes.

This clone came up a few times. The V and J genes are TRBV7-2 and TRBJ2-1; 7 bases are shared with TRBD1. The CDR3 has 15 residues. CDR1 and CDR2 from the germline V gene are SGHTA and FQGNSA. J gave up 8 bases and V 1 base, and 8 bases lay outside the gene matches. This CDR3 reads CASSLVTGPWDEQFF. DNA of the CDR3: TGTGCCAGCAGCTTAGTGACAGGGCCCTGGGATGAGCAGTTCTTC.

The chain links TRBV7-2 to TRBJ2-6, with D tentatively TRBD2 (5 bases). This CDR3 has 16 amino acids. The V end lost 1 base, the J end lost 1 base, and 8 bases lay between the germline ends. The germline V gene has CDR1 SGHTA and CDR2 FQGNSA. Written as DNA, the CDR3 is TGTGCCAGCAGCTTAGAGGGAGCGTCTGGGGCCAACGTCCTGACTTTC. Its protein product is CASSLEGASGANVLTF.

The chain recombines TRBV30 with TRBJ2-5, with 10 bases that match TRBD2. In germline, CDR1 is GTSNPN, CDR2 SVGIG (reference sequence). With V trimmed by 1 base and J by 1 base, 9 bases remained unmatched. The CDR3 is 17 residues long. The chain's CDR3 is CAWSALRTSGRQETQYF. The DNA of the CDR3 is TGTGCCTGGAGTGCTTTACGGACTAGCGGTCGCCAAGAGACCCAGTACTTC.

This chain connects TRBV7-3 to TRBJ1-1, with D unclear. The germline gives CDR1 SGHTA, CDR2 FQGTGA. V dropped 2 bases and J dropped 0 bases, with 7 bases sitting between them. CDR3 length: 14 residues. The CDR3 protein is CASSLLPLNTEAFF. Written as DNA, the CDR3 is TGTGCCAGCAGCTTACTCCCCCTGAACACTGAAGCTTTCTTT.

The chain carries TRBV7-2 and TRBJ2-4, with TRBD2 identical over 13 bases. This CDR3 is built from 17 residues. Germline loops: CDR1 SGHTA, CDR2 FQGNSA. Trimming removed 5 bases from V and 3 bases from J; junction bases left unmatched: 7. DNA for the CDR3: TGTGCCAGCAGCCAACTAGCGGGAGGGCTGGGCAAAAACATTCAGTACTTC. As protein: CASSQLAGGLGKNIQYF.

The table lists this clone with a few counts. V and J are TRBV29-1 and TRBJ2-3, with 8 positions matching TRBD2. This CDR3 is 15 amino acids long. Germline trimming cut 4 bases from V and 2 bases from J; bases unmatched to any gene: 8. Germline V lookup: CDR1 SQVTM, CDR2 ANQGSEA. The CDR3 loop is CSVVYQLAVTDTQYF. CDR3 coding DNA: TGCAGCGTTGTATATCAACTAGCGGTCACAGATACGCAGTATTTT.

There are a few counts of this clone. Other DNA variants within this sample encode the same CDR3. The rearrangement links TRBV7-9 to TRBJ2-7; the D is unclear. CDR3 size: 11 residues. The V and J ends lost 5 bases and 1 base respectively, with 3 bases between them. Germline lookup yields CDR1 SEHNR and CDR2 FQNEAQ (reference sequence). CDR3 DNA sequence: TGTGCCAGCAGCCCTTCCTACGAGCAGTACTTC. Translation gives CASSPSYEQYF.

This clone has more than one count but fewer than ten. The chain links TRBV30 to TRBJ1-2; TRBD1 matches 7 bases. Germline loops: CDR1 GTSNPN, CDR2 SVGIG (reference sequence). The ends lost 1 base at V and 7 bases at J; junction bases unmatched: 0. This CDR3 comprises 11 residues. The chain's CDR3 is CAWSEGAGYTF. The CDR3 bases are TGTGCCTGGAGTGAGGGGGCTGGCTACACCTTC.

The chain recombines TRBV11-2 with TRBJ2-1, with a possible D match to TRBD2 (6 bases). CDR1 is SGHAT, CDR2 FQNNGV, per germline. The CDR3 covers 16 residues. Trimming pared 1 base from V and 8 bases from J, leaving 18 bases between. The CDR3 DNA is TGTGCCAGCAGCTTAGTACCGGGGGTTGTGGTTGATGAGCAGTTCTTC. This codes for CASSLVPGVVVDEQFF.

The sample holds a few counts of this clone. This chain links TRBV30 with TRBJ2-5; 9 bases are shared with TRBD1. The V gene end was trimmed by 3 bases and the J gene end by 2 bases; junction bases not matched to a gene: 1. Germline V gives CDR1 GTSNPN, CDR2 SVGIG (reference sequence). This CDR3 comprises 13 residues. CDR3 region: CAWRGTGQETQYF. The CDR3 region has the DNA TGTGCCTGGAGGGGGACAGGGCAAGAGACCCAGTACTTC.

The gene calls are TRBV27 and TRBJ2-3; 7 nucleotides line up with TRBD2. The CDR3 is made up of 16 amino acids. V dropped 8 bases and J dropped 5; count of bases not matched to a gene: 16. CDR1 is MNHEY and CDR2 is SMNVEV in the germline V gene (reference sequence). The CDR3 DNA reads TGTGCCAGCTCCCGCGGGGGAGCGCCTCGCGGAGATACGCAGTATTTT. Its protein product is CASSRGGAPRGDTQYF.

This clone showed up just a few times. This chain links TRBV28 with TRBJ2-1, with D tentatively TRBD2 (5 bases). The CDR3 length is 16 residues. The germline V gene has CDR1 MDHEN and CDR2 SYDVKM. The V end was cut by 5 bases, the J end by 3 bases, with 17 bases between. Here the CDR3 reads CASSDATSTGYNEQFF. In nucleotides, the CDR3 is TGTGCCAGCAGTGATGCCACTAGTACGGGCTACAATGAGCAGTTCTTC.

The chain carries TRBV5-6 and TRBJ1-1; no firm D call. The CDR3 runs to 16 residues. Trimming took 0 bases from V and 4 from J, leaving 16 bases between them. Germline assignment: CDR1 SGHDT and CDR2 YYEEEE. CDR3 sequence reads: CASSLALGRGSTEAFF. CDR3 nucleotides: TGTGCCAGCAGCTTGGCATTGGGTCGAGGGAGCACTGAAGCTTTCTTT.

V gene TRBV9 combines with J gene TRBJ2-4; TRBD2 agrees at 7 bases. V dropped 3 bases and J dropped 10; count of bases not matched to a gene: 13. This CDR3 spans 15 amino acids. The V gene's germline CDR1 is SGDLS and CDR2 YYNGEE. The CDR3 loop is CASSEMGGDGAIQYF. As DNA, the CDR3 is TGTGCCAGCAGCGAGATGGGAGGGGACGGGGCGATTCAGTACTTC.

This clone was detected a few times. Because it lacks the conserved phenylalanine or tryptophan at the end, this CDR3 is likely a read error. The DNA is left out, because the CDR3 cannot be placed on it with certainty; the CDR3 is given as TCRdb lists it. The V gene is TRBV2, the J gene TRBJ1-1; TRBD1 reflects the table's D call only, with no check against the DNA. The CDR3 sequence runs 12 residues, both termini included. The V gene's germline CDR1 is SNHLY and CDR2 FYNNEI. CDR3: CASSEAPHPGVY.